The 26 T cell receptor beta chains given below trace back to one sample, sequenced in a study of shared clonotypes between healthy human individuals. Sequenced by immunoSEQ multiplex PCR; TCRdb stores in-frame clones only, minus some. The table lists about 2.3 million clones, roughly 92% of them singletons, with approximately 0.41% in the top ten. Sequenced input: naive CD4+ T cells from PBMCs. As for subset: CD45RA+ positively selected. The receptor set was obtained from a man between 18 and 29 years old in good health. Some clones in this sample may be carry-over from other donors' samples.

The gene calls are TRBV5-1 and TRBJ2-1; 7 nucleotides match TRBD2. Germline CDR1 is SGHRS and CDR2 is YFSETQ. J gave up 7 bases and V 4 bases, and 11 bases lay outside the gene matches. CDR3 size: 15 residues. The CDR3 loop reads CASSLSGGGPNEQFF. Written as DNA, the CDR3 is TGCGCCAGCAGCCTATCGGGGGGAGGCCCTAATGAGCAGTTCTTC.

The chain carries TRBV7-8 and TRBJ1-3, with unresolved D. The CDR3 has 15 amino acids. The V gene's germline CDR1 is SGHVS and CDR2 FQNEAQ. Deletions cut 5 bases from V and 0 bases from J, with 11 bases between. The CDR3 nucleotides are TGTGCCAGCAGCCGAGACGGCTTCTCTGGAAACACCATATATTTT. Translation gives CASSRDGFSGNTIYF.

The chain recombines TRBV6-6 with TRBJ2-1; D not resolved. The germline gives CDR1 MNHNY, CDR2 SVGAGI (reference sequence). The CDR3 spans 15 residues. Trimming took 7 bases from V and 8 from J, leaving 21 bases between them. CDR3 bases: TGTGCCAGCACGCCTAAAGTAAACCCCGTGGATGAGCAGTTCTTC. Its translation: CASTPKVNPVDEQFF.

The chain joins TRBV27 to TRBJ2-2, with unresolved D. The CDR3 covers 13 residues. Germline CDR1 MNHEY, CDR2 SMNVEV (reference sequence). The germline V and J ends were trimmed by 0 bases and 5 bases, with 4 bases remaining between them. The CDR3 DNA reads TGTGCCAGCAGTTTATCGATGACCGGGGAGCTGTTTTTT. Protein: CASSLSMTGELFF.

The J gene is TRBJ2-1, the V gene TRBV9; D is possibly TRBD2 (6 bases). With 1 base removed from V and 5 bases from J, the gap between germline ends came to 7 bases. The CDR3 spans 13 residues. Germline CDR1 is SGDLS and CDR2 is YYNGEE. For the CDR3, the DNA is TGTGCCAGCAGCGTAACTAGCAACAATGAGCAGTTCTTC. Residues: CASSVTSNNEQFF.

The gene calls are TRBV5-1 and TRBJ2-1, with 13 bases aligning to TRBD2. The germline CDR1 and CDR2 sequences are SGHRS and YFSETQ. The CDR3 contains 16 residues. V lost 6 bases to trimming and J lost 8 bases; unmatched junction nucleotides: 11. The CDR3 coding sequence is TGCGCCAGCACCCTTACCAGGACTAGCGGGAGATATGAGCAGTTCTTC. It encodes CASTLTRTSGRYEQFF.

The chain has TRBV15 and TRBJ1-3; TRBD1 agrees at 7 bases. Losses at the gene ends were 8 bases for V and 5 bases for J; bases not matched to a gene: 12. The CDR3 is 15 amino acids. CDR1 is LNHNV and CDR2 is YYDKDF in the germline V gene (reference sequence). CDR3 in amino acids: CATETDRVTRNTIYF. The CDR3 DNA is TGTGCCACCGAAACCGACAGGGTAACAAGAAACACCATATATTTT.

V and J are TRBV7-6 and TRBJ2-1; D not certain. The V gene lost 2 bases and the J gene lost 5 bases, with 7 bases spanning the gap. The CDR3 length is 13 residues. Germline V gene data show CDR1 as SGHVS and CDR2 as FNYEAQ. CDR3 DNA sequence: TGTGCCAGCAGCTTAACCAGGAACAATGAGCAGTTCTTC. This codes for CASSLTRNNEQFF. Looking up the rest from reference TRBV7-6 and TRBJ2-1 gives the full variable domain: GAGVSQSPRYKVTKRGQDVALRCDPISGHVSLYWYRQALGQGPEFLTYFNYEAQQDKSGLPNDRFSAERPEGSISTLTIQRTEQRDSAMYRCASSLTRNNEQFFGPGTRLTVL.

Comments on this clone: One end of the junction does not line up with germline, which may come from a read error. CDR3 sequence: CASSFRGGQGAPLGF. The DNA of the CDR3 is TGTGCCAGCAGTTTTAGGGGGGGACAGGGGGCCCCCCTGGGCTTC. V and J are TRBV6-1 and TRBJ2-7; TRBD1 aligns across 12 bases. The germline gives CDR1 MNHNS, CDR2 SASEGT. The CDR3 contains 15 residues.

This rearrangement joins TRBV4-2 to TRBJ1-2; TRBD1 matches at 7 bases. Germline V gives CDR1 LGHNA, CDR2 YNFKEQ. Trimming at V came to 0 bases and at J to 4 bases, leaving 2 bases not matched to a gene. This CDR3 spans 14 amino acids. In nucleotides, the CDR3 is TGTGCCAGCAGCCAAGAACCAGGGGGCTATGGCTACACCTTC. It is translated as CASSQEPGGYGYTF.

A few counts support this clone. In DNA form, the CDR3 reads TGTGCCAGTTCCGATCTCAGGGTCACTGAAGCTTTCTTT. As protein: CASSDLRVTEAFF. The chain uses TRBV19 and TRBJ1-1; D is perhaps TRBD1 (5 bases). This CDR3 spans 13 amino acids. Germline CDR1 and CDR2: LNHDA and SQIVND (reference sequence). V was shortened by 8 bases and J by 4 bases, with 14 bases between the two germline ends.

The J gene is TRBJ2-5, the V gene TRBV18; D might be TRBD2 (6 bases). V dropped 2 bases and J dropped 1 base, with 11 bases sitting between them. Germline V gene data show CDR1 as KGHSH and CDR2 as LQKENI. The length of the CDR3 is 15 residues. The CDR3 region is CASSPGRPPQETQYF. The CDR3 region has the DNA TGTGCCAGCTCACCAGGGAGGCCTCCCCAAGAGACCCAGTACTTC.

The CDR3 nucleotides are TGTGCCAGTACCTTGGGACAGGGGAACAATCAGCCCCAGCATTTT. This encodes CASTLGQGNNQPQHF. The J gene is TRBJ1-5, the V gene TRBV19; 10 nucleotides match TRBD1. The J segment lost 3 bases and the V segment lost 7 bases, leaving 6 bases of the junction unmatched. The CDR3 consists of 15 residues. CDR1 is LNHDA, CDR2 SQIVND, per germline (reference sequence).

This clone has just one count. This sequence joins TRBV19 and TRBJ2-3, with D possibly called TRBD1 or TRBD2 (6 bases each). V lost 0 bases and J 0 bases, leaving 19 bases between the germline ends. This CDR3 contains 19 residues. Germline values: CDR1 LNHDA, CDR2 SQIVND (reference sequence). CDR3 in amino acids: CASSIDGIGGRFSTDTQYF. CDR3 DNA: TGTGCCAGTAGTATAGATGGGATTGGGGGGCGCTTCAGCACAGATACGCAGTATTTT.

V usage is TRBV25-1 and J usage is TRBJ1-4; 7 bases are shared with TRBD1. V shed 3 bases and J 6 bases; nucleotides not matched to a gene: 10. The CDR3 spans 16 residues. The germline V gene encodes CDR1 MGHDK and CDR2 SYGVNS. The CDR3 is CASSDGQVRMDEKLFF. CDR3 in DNA: TGTGCCAGCAGTGATGGACAGGTCCGTATGGATGAAAAACTGTTTTTT.

The chain couples TRBV27 to TRBJ1-4, with no clear D. Germline CDR1 reads MNHEY; CDR2 reads SMNVEV (reference sequence). This CDR3 is 15 amino acids long. V was trimmed by 5 bases and J by 0 bases, leaving 10 bases between them. The CDR3 spells CASSETRATNEKLFF. Here the CDR3 DNA reads TGTGCCAGCAGTGAAACGAGGGCAACTAATGAAAAACTGTTTTTT.

The rearrangement joins TRBV9 to TRBJ1-1, with D maybe TRBD1 (6 bases). The CDR3 contains 15 residues. Germline V lookup: CDR1 SGDLS, CDR2 YYNGEE. V was shortened by 3 bases and J by 1 base, with 13 bases between the two germline ends. The CDR3 protein is CASSASDRPNTEAFF. The CDR3 DNA reads TGTGCCAGCAGCGCTTCCGACAGGCCGAACACTGAAGCTTTCTTT.

The gene calls are TRBV9 and TRBJ2-5, with 9 bases matching TRBD1. The CDR3 is 14 amino acids. V lost 4 bases, J lost 6 bases, and 7 bases stayed unmatched. Germline V gives CDR1 SGDLS, CDR2 YYNGEE. CDR3 sequence reads: CASSPTGQGQTQYF. The CDR3 DNA follows: TGTGCCAGCAGCCCGACGGGACAGGGACAGACCCAGTACTTC.

This rearrangement joins TRBV18 to TRBJ2-5; no clear D. Germline V gene lookup returns CDR1 KGHSH and CDR2 LQKENI. The CDR3 has 14 residues. Trimming pared 2 bases from V and 5 bases from J, leaving 12 bases between. CDR3 sequence (DNA): TGTGCCAGCTCACCAACTATACAAACGGAGACCCAGTACTTC. Its protein is CASSPTIQTETQYF.

CDR3 DNA sequence: TGTGCCAGCATCAAAGACCTTCGGGGCGATGAAGCTTTCTTT. Protein product: CASIKDLRGDEAFF. The V call is TRBV5-4, the J call TRBJ1-1; the D gene is possibly TRBD1 (5 bases). The CDR3 is 14 residues long. Germline CDR1 and CDR2: SGHNT and YYREEE (reference sequence). Trimming stripped 6 bases from V and 7 bases from J, with 19 bases between.

This chain joins TRBV6-6 and TRBJ1-1, with D possibly matching TRBD1 (5 bases). Germline CDR1 MNHNY, CDR2 SVGAGI (reference sequence). This CDR3 is 14 amino acids long. V shed 7 bases and J shed 1 base, with 13 bases lying between them. CDR3 nucleotides: TGTGCCAGCAACTCGGGACTCCAGAACACTGAAGCTTTCTTT. It codes for CASNSGLQNTEAFF.

The V call is TRBV2, the J call TRBJ2-7; no clear D. Trimming removed 7 bases from V and 4 bases from J, with 11 bases in between. Germline CDR1 is SNHLY and CDR2 is FYNNEI. The CDR3 covers 12 residues. CDR3: CASIADGYEQYF. The CDR3 region has the DNA TGTGCCAGCATCGCGGATGGATACGAGCAGTACTTC.

To note about this clone: The same CDR3 also results from other DNA sequences found in this sample. CDR3 protein: CASSLIGDEQFF. The CDR3 coding sequence is TGTGCCAGCAGCTTAATAGGAGATGAGCAGTTCTTC. V and J are TRBV7-3 and TRBJ2-1, with D unclear. The CDR3 is made up of 12 amino acids. Germline CDR1 and CDR2: SGHTA and FQGTGA. V was cut by 1 base and J by 8 bases, with 6 bases left in between.

Points on this clone: The DNA is left out, because the CDR3 cannot be placed on it with certainty; the CDR3 is given as TCRdb lists it. This chain uses TRBV28 with TRBJ2-6. Germline values: CDR1 MDHEN, CDR2 SYDVKM. The CDR3 extends over 18 residues, inclusive of both ends. This CDR3 reads CASSSGQGRFSGANVLTF.

The rearrangement uses TRBV6-6 and TRBJ2-3; tentatively, D is TRBD1 (5 bases). The CDR3 length is 15 residues. V lost 0 bases and J lost 4, with 11 bases in between. Germline lookup yields CDR1 MNHNY and CDR2 SVGAGI (reference sequence). CDR3 sequence (DNA): TGTGCCAGCAGTTACTCCCGGCAGGGATCAGATACGCAGTATTTT. This codes for CASSYSRQGSDTQYF.

Only one count was recorded for this clone. This chain connects TRBV28 to TRBJ1-6, with 8 bases fitting TRBD1. CDR3 length: 13 amino acids. Germline trimming cut 3 bases from V and 8 bases from J; bases unmatched to any gene: 0. CDR1 is MDHEN, CDR2 SYDVKM, per germline. The CDR3 loop reads CASSFRGHSPLHF. CDR3 sequence (DNA): TGTGCCAGCAGTTTCAGGGGGCATTCACCCCTCCACTTT.